This passage covers 27 T cell receptor beta chains from one sample sequenced in a study of CD8 T cells in ankylosing spondylitis. Via MiXCR, TCRdb re-called the 5' RACE reads, giving one row per CDR3 protein. The data show 250,000 to 400,000 distinct CDR3 sequences, with about 9.9% seen just once and roughly 9.1% held by the top ten. Sequenced: blood, either unsorted or a sorted T cell fraction (not recorded which). Source of these receptors: a female donor with ankylosing spondylitis or in good health (not recorded which).

This clonotype was seen only a few times. This sequence joins TRBV12-3 or TRBV12-4 and TRBJ2-5; D ambiguous. V lost 1 base to trimming and J lost 5 bases, with 14 bases between them. CDR3 size: 15 residues. The CDR3 DNA sequence: TGTGCCAGCAGTTTAGTTTTAGGCCGTTCCGAGACCCAGTACTTC. Residues: CASSLVLGRSETQYF.

This clonotype was seen repeatedly, ten times or more. CDR3 DNA sequence: TGCGCCAGCAGCTTGGCCCCAGGGAACAATCAGCCCCAGCATTTT. This gives the protein CASSLAPGNNQPQHF. The rearrangement joins TRBV5-1 to TRBJ1-5; a possible D gene is TRBD1 (5 bases). This CDR3 has 15 residues. Per the germline V gene, CDR1 is SGHRS and CDR2 is YFSETQ. V was clipped by 0 bases and J by 3 bases, with 10 bases between them.

V gene TRBV2 combines with J gene TRBJ1-1; 9 bases line up with TRBD1. Germline values: CDR1 SNHLY, CDR2 FYNNEI. The CDR3 is 11 residues long. V dropped 9 bases and J dropped 11; count of bases not matched to a gene: 7. The CDR3 loop reads CASTWDRVAFF. The CDR3 DNA reads as TGTGCCAGTACATGGGACAGGGTGGCTTTCTTT.

The genes are TRBV28 and TRBJ2-1; D might be TRBD2 (6 bases). V was shortened by 6 bases and J by 5 bases, with 17 bases between the two germline ends. This CDR3 region has 15 residues. The V gene's germline CDR1 is MDHEN and CDR2 SYDVKM. CDR3 protein: CASSRSGGGNNEQFF. CDR3 DNA sequence: TGTGCCAGCAGCCGCTCCGGGGGAGGTAACAATGAGCAGTTCTTC.

The sample holds many counts of this clonotype. At one end, the junction sequence differs from germline, possibly due to a read error. The chain is built from TRBV12-3 or TRBV12-4 and TRBJ2-1, with D perhaps TRBD1 or TRBD2 (5 bases each). This CDR3 is built from 13 residues. The CDR3 loop is CASVEKMSRGQIF. The CDR3 DNA reads as TGTGCCAGCGTTGAGAAGATGTCGAGGGGCCAAATCTTC.

This clonotype was seen at least ten times. The chain uses TRBV6-2 or TRBV6-3 and TRBJ2-1; 10 positions agree with TRBD2. CDR1 and CDR2 from the germline V gene are MNHEY and SVGEGT. J was trimmed by 1 base and V by 4 bases; bases with no gene match: 4. This CDR3 contains 16 residues. The CDR3 DNA is TGTGCCAGCAGTTTCCTAGCGGGAGAATCCTACAATGAGCAGTTCTTC. Protein: CASSFLAGESYNEQFF.

This clonotype was seen many times. The V and J genes are TRBV27 and TRBJ2-2; 11 bases agree with TRBD2. V dropped 7 bases and J dropped 6; count of bases not matched to a gene: 10. This CDR3 has 16 amino acids. From germline, CDR1 is MNHEY and CDR2 SMNVEV (reference sequence). The CDR3 DNA follows: TGTGCCAGCACCGAAGGGGTAGCGGGAGGGTCCGGGGAGCTGTTTTTT. It translates to CASTEGVAGGSGELFF.

This clonotype was seen more than once but under ten times. The J gene is TRBJ2-2, the V gene TRBV5-5, with 10 bases that match TRBD2. Germline CDR1 and CDR2: SGHKS and YYEKEE (reference sequence). V was clipped by 1 base and J by 7 bases; unmatched bases: 10. The CDR3 length is 17 residues. The CDR3 loop is CASSLITSGTRGGELFF. CDR3 in DNA: TGTGCCAGCAGCTTGATCACTAGCGGGACGAGGGGCGGGGAGCTGTTTTTT.

Comment on this clonotype: One base away lies a much larger clone, so this may be a sequencing read error. The chain links TRBV7-2 to TRBJ2-2; D perhaps matches TRBD2 (5 bases). The CDR3 spans 15 residues. Germline V gene lookup returns CDR1 SGHTA and CDR2 FQGNSA. This CDR3 reads CATSSPDWNTGELFF. The DNA of the CDR3 is TGTGCCACCAGCTCACCGGACTGGAACACCGGGGAGCTGTTTTTT.

This clonotype has a count of ten or more. The chain has TRBV12-3 or TRBV12-4 and TRBJ2-7; 8 bases fit TRBD2. The CDR3 totals 16 residues. The J segment lost 2 bases and the V segment lost 4 bases, leaving 10 bases of the junction unmatched. The CDR3 reads CASSSGGGTRAYEQYF. In DNA form, the CDR3 reads TGTGCCAGCAGTTCCGGGGGGGGGACACGGGCCTACGAGCAGTACTTC.

The chain links TRBV6-1 to TRBJ2-7; TRBD1 matches 7 bases. Trimming cost V 7 bases and J 5 bases; bases outside gene matches: 17. The CDR3 length is 16 residues. Per the germline V gene, CDR1 is MNHNS and CDR2 is SASEGT. The CDR3 reads CASITILGQDNHEQYF. DNA for the CDR3: TGTGCCAGCATCACTATCCTCGGACAGGACAACCACGAGCAGTACTTC.

The table lists this clonotype with many counts. This chain uses TRBV20-1 with TRBJ1-6, with a tentative D call TRBD1 (6 bases). Germline V gene data show CDR1 as DFQATT and CDR2 as SNEGSKA (reference sequence). Trimming took off 6 bases at V and 9 bases at J, with 12 bases between the two ends. The CDR3 length is 12 residues. As DNA, the CDR3 is TGCAGTGCCAGAATAGGGGGTTCACCCCTCCACTTT. Its translation is CSARIGGSPLHF.

This clonotype was picked up many times. The rearrangement joins TRBV2 to TRBJ2-5, with D tentatively TRBD1 (5 bases). Between the trimmed V and J ends, which lost 11 bases and 4 bases, there was a span of 17 bases. Germline V lookup: CDR1 SNHLY, CDR2 FYNNEI. This CDR3 region has 13 residues. The CDR3, as DNA: TGTGCCTCCCAAGGAGCAGGGTCAGAGACCCAGTACTTC. Translating it yields CASQGAGSETQYF.

The rearrangement links TRBV28 to TRBJ2-2; a possible D gene is TRBD2 (5 bases). Trimming removed 6 bases at V and 1 base at J, with 12 bases between. The germline CDR1 and CDR2 sequences are MDHEN and SYDVKM. The length of the CDR3 is 15 residues. CDR3 in DNA: TGTGCCAGCAGGGGTAGCGTTGTGAACACCGGGGAGCTGTTTTTT. Translation gives CASRGSVVNTGELFF.

This clonotype appeared a single time. Given a much more abundant clone one base away, this may be a read error. The chain uses TRBV20-1 and TRBJ2-5; either TRBD1 or TRBD2 may fit D (5 bases each). The CDR3 length is 14 residues. Germline V CDR1 and CDR2: DFQATT, SNEGSKA (reference sequence). The CDR3 protein is CSATGPSVQETQHF. CDR3 coding DNA: TGCAGTGCCACGGGGCCCTCGGTACAAGAGACCCAGCACTTC.

This clonotype occurred many times. CDR3 loop: CASSLSAQVNYNEQFF. Here the CDR3 DNA reads TGCGCCAGCAGCTTGTCCGCGCAGGTTAACTACAATGAGCAGTTCTTC. The V call is TRBV5-1, the J call TRBJ2-1; D remains unclear. The length of the CDR3 is 16 residues. V was pared by 1 base and J by 3 bases, with 14 bases between. Germline V gene lookup returns CDR1 SGHRS and CDR2 YFSETQ.

This clonotype was recorded at least ten times. This chain joins TRBV20-1 and TRBJ2-1; 8 bases agree with TRBD1. V gave up 5 bases and J gave up 8 bases; unmatched junction bases: 8. The CDR3 totals 13 residues. Germline assignment: CDR1 DFQATT and CDR2 SNEGSKA (reference sequence). CDR3 residues: CSAPRQGAHEQFF. The CDR3 DNA sequence: TGCAGTGCTCCACGTCAGGGGGCTCATGAGCAGTTCTTC.

This clonotype was counted a few times. V and J are TRBV5-1 and TRBJ2-1; D call uncertain. The CDR3 contains 13 residues. The V gene lost 4 bases and the J gene lost 6 bases, with 11 bases spanning the gap. Germline lookup yields CDR1 SGHRS and CDR2 YFSETQ. CDR3 region: CASSPPRGNEQFF. CDR3 nucleotides: TGCGCCAGCAGCCCCCCCCGTGGCAATGAGCAGTTCTTC.

This clonotype has at least ten counts. The chain couples TRBV12-3 or TRBV12-4 to TRBJ2-1; TRBD1 aligns across 10 bases. Trimming took 8 bases from V and 4 from J; bases not matched to a gene: 11. The CDR3 is made up of 16 amino acids. The DNA for the CDR3 is TGTGCCAGCCCCTGGGGGACAGGGGTATCATACAATGAGCAGTTCTTC. Residues: CASPWGTGVSYNEQFF.

Many counts were recorded for this clonotype. This chain joins TRBV6-4 and TRBJ1-1, with 11 bases fitting TRBD1. The CDR3 runs 15 residues. Germline CDR1 reads MRHNA; CDR2 reads SNTAGT. Trimming cost V 4 bases and J 1 base; bases outside gene matches: 2. In nucleotides, the CDR3 is TGTGCCAGCAGTGTGGGGACAGGGGGGAACACTGAAGCTTTCTTT. Protein: CASSVGTGGNTEAFF.

The J gene is TRBJ1-2, the V gene TRBV27; 11 nucleotides match TRBD1. V lost 6 bases and J lost 2; bases outside the gene matches: 8. The CDR3 has 16 amino acids. Germline V gene data show CDR1 as MNHEY and CDR2 as SMNVEV (reference sequence). The CDR3 nucleotides read TGTGCCAGCAGCTCCCCCAGGGACAGGGGGAACTATGGCTACACCTTC. Its translation is CASSSPRDRGNYGYTF.

The chain links TRBV20-1 to TRBJ2-2; D not certain. The germline CDR1 and CDR2 sequences are DFQATT and SNEGSKA (reference sequence). This CDR3 spans 16 amino acids. Between the trimmed V and J ends, which lost 0 bases and 2 bases, there was a span of 13 bases. CDR3 protein: CSARDANRFNTGELFF. The CDR3 DNA reads as TGCAGTGCTAGAGATGCAAACCGGTTCAACACCGGGGAGCTGTTTTTT.

The chain recombines TRBV11-2 with TRBJ2-3, with D possibly matching TRBD2 (5 bases). Germline V gene lookup returns CDR1 SGHAT and CDR2 FQNNGV. Trimming took 2 bases from V and 14 from J, leaving 17 bases between them. The CDR3 has 13 residues. The DNA of the CDR3 is TGTGCCAGCAGCTTATTAGCGTCCCCGCGAGCGTATTTT. It codes for CASSLLASPRAYF.

This clonotype was counted at least ten times. The chain links TRBV10-3 to TRBJ2-1; maybe TRBD1 (7 bases). The V gene lost 3 bases and the J gene lost 4 bases, with 13 bases spanning the gap. This CDR3 has 15 amino acids. The germline V gene encodes CDR1 ENHRY and CDR2 SYGVKD. The CDR3 loop reads CAISEGGGSYNEQFF. In nucleotides, the CDR3 is TGTGCCATCAGTGAAGGAGGGGGCTCTTACAATGAGCAGTTCTTC.

This chain links TRBV21-1 with TRBJ2-7; TRBD1 is the table's D call, not checked against the DNA. TRBV21-1 is shown as a pseudogene. The CDR3 spans 15 residues. The CDR3 DNA is TGTGCCAGCAGCAAAGTTAGGGGACAGAACTACGAGCAGTACTTC. It is translated as CASSKVRGQNYEQYF.

V is TRBV5-6 and J is TRBJ1-3; D remains ambiguous. Germline CDR1 is SGHDT and CDR2 is YYEEEE. CDR3 length equals 15 residues. V gave up 2 bases and J gave up 0 bases, with 9 bases separating them. CDR3 amino acids: CASSFGTVSGNTIYF. The CDR3 DNA reads TGTGCCAGCAGCTTTGGAACGGTCTCTGGAAACACCATATATTTT.

This clonotype was observed at least ten times. This chain joins TRBV29-1 and TRBJ2-1; maybe TRBD1 (6 bases). Germline V gene sequence: CDR1 SQVTM, CDR2 ANQGSEA. This CDR3 is 15 amino acids long. V dropped 3 bases and J dropped 3 bases, with 15 bases sitting between them. CDR3 loop: CSVEPGTKNYNEQFF. CDR3 DNA: TGCAGCGTTGAGCCCGGGACAAAAAACTACAATGAGCAGTTCTTC.